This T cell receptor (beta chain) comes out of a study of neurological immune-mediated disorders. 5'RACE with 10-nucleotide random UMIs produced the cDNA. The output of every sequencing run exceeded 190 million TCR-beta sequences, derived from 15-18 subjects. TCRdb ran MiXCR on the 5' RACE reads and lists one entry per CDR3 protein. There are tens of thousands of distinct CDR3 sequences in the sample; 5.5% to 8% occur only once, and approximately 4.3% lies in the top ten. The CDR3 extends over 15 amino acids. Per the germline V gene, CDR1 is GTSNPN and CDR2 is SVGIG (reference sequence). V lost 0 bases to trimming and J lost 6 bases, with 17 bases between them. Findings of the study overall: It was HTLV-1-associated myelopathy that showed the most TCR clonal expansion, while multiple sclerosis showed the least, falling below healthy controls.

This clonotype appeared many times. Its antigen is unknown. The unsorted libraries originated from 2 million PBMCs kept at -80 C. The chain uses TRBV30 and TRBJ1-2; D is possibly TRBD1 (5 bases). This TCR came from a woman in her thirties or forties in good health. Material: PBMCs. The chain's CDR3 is CAWSVYSAGSDGYTF. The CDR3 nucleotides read TGTGCCTGGAGTGTATATAGCGCAGGGTCGGATGGCTACACCTTC.